Listed here is a single T cell receptor (beta chain). This entry belongs to a study of cytotoxic CD8 clonotypes in ibrutinib-treated CLL. The CDR3 extends over 14 amino acids. V was trimmed by 0 bases and J by 7 bases, leaving 12 bases between them. Germline-derived CDR1 and CDR2 are MGHRA and YSYEKL. The method was immunoSEQ multiplex PCR; TCRdb's version includes in-frame clones alone and lacks a portion of them. The sample has 65,000 to 85,000 clones, 90% seen once; the top ten hold 2.5% to 3.5%. The TCR comes from a human donor with chronic lymphocytic leukemia. This chain connects TRBV4-1 to TRBJ1-2, with D maybe TRBD1 (5 bases). This material consisted of PBMCs, taken after 12 months of ibrutinib treatment. The CDR3 coding sequence is TGCGCCAGCAGCCAAGATCCAGGGTGGGCTGGCTACACCTTC. This translates into CASSQDPGWAGYTF.